Described below is a single TCR beta chain sequence and its context. This clonotype has a count of ten or more. Its specific antigen is unknown. No clone much larger than this one lies a single base away; base qualities are absent. Library construction relied on 5' RACE. The listed sequencing device is Illumina HiSeq 2000. Template switching added a universal primer binding site, and the final cDNA carried a unique molecular identifier that allowed TCR cDNA molecules to be counted accurately. Specific primers in the conserved constant-segment region were used to synthesize first-strand cDNA for TCR alpha and beta chains. To control for contamination, every cDNA library was double barcoded, receiving both a SMART-Mk sample barcode and Illumina barcodes. TruSeq adapter sequences, together with Illumina sample barcodes, were added in two successive PCR steps. The Illumina HiSeq platform was used with custom primers to sequence TCR alpha and beta cDNA libraries. The paper's data handling went like this. MiGEC processed the raw reads to extract unique molecular identifiers, while MiXCR was used to determine the CDR3 positions. For each individual, recombination models were inferred using an EM algorithm with the repgenHMM and IGoR tools. The analysis of shared clonotypes was done with the tcR package in R, with sharing normalized by the product of cloneset sizes. To study raw recombination without the effects of thymic and clonal selection, out-of-frame nonproductive sequences were analyzed. TCRdb passed the public sequencing reads through fastp at Q25 and MiXCR, retaining productive beta sequences. When rows share a CDR3 protein, they turn into one entry using the most common DNA and genes. The V and J calls come from TCRdb's annotation, not from the publication. A total of 450,000 to 500,000 distinct CDR3 sequences appear in this sample, roughly an eighth of them only once. 0.95% to 1% of the sample belongs to the ten largest clones.

The data stem from a study of identical twins (dated by TCRdb to 2016 to 2018). Describing the broader study: The study deep-sequenced TCR alpha and beta repertoires from monozygotic twins, unrelated adults of various ages and cord blood to test whether fetal clonotypes persist. Replicate twin experiments were performed at different times using different library preparation protocols to rule out contamination. Summary of the overall study and its limitations: Compared with coincidental sharing between unrelated individuals, an excess of low generation-probability sequences was observed among out-of-frame TCR alpha sequences shared between twins. A weaker excess of twin sharing was found in beta out-of-frame sequences because the signal-to-noise ratio was lowered by fewer shared sequences. Zero-insertion analyses could be partly confounded by invariant T cells such as MAIT and iNKT, though diverse VJ usage argued against such confounding for most clonotypes. Because the same donors could not be followed over many years, conclusions were based on cross-sectional statistical analysis. In monozygotic twins, recombination models systematically underestimated out-of-frame TCR alpha sharing, but the models matched the sharing seen between unrelated individuals. Fewer insertions were carried by abundant cord blood beta clonotypes; a weaker similar trend was observed in young adult naive repertoires, while no such trend was observed in memory repertoires.

Spanning cysteine to phenylalanine, the CDR3 consists of 17 amino acids. The retained sequence is limited to the CDR3, 51 bases, with the frame set at the first base. V is trimmed back by 6 bases and J by 1 base, and the junction contains 12 bases that no gene match accounts for. Every donor was a healthy Caucasian. Three pairs of female monozygotic twins, all aged roughly 18 to 30 years, made up the twin cohort. CD4+ and CD8+ T cell populations were isolated with positive isolation kits from Invitrogen. These records were also assigned to another study, of yellow fever vaccine responses in identical twins. As noted in the second study: According to the authors, in identical twins the way T cells responded to vaccination appeared partly convergent and partly personalized. In identical twins, the study followed T cell clones that responded to the vaccine with precision.

Recombination connected TRBV12-3 or TRBV12-4 to TRBJ2-7, with TRBD1 identical over 10 junction bases. The source material was CD4+ T cells sorted from blood. The clonotype was recovered from a woman under 30 in good health. In nucleotide form, the sequence is TGTGCCAGCAGCCGCGATTCCGGGACAGGGGTGTCCTACGAGCAGTACTTC. Its protein is CASSRDSGTGVSYEQYF.